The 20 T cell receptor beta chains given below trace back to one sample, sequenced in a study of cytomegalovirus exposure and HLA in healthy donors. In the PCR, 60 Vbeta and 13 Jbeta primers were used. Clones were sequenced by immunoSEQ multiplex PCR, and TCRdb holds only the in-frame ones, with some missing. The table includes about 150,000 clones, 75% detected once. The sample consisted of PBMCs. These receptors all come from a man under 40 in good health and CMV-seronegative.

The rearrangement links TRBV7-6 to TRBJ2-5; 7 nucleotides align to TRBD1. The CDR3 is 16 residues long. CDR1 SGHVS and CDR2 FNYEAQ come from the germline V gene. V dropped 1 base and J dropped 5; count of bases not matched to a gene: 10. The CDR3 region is CASSLGGTARLETQYF. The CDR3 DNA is TGTGCCAGCAGCTTAGGAGGGACAGCTAGGTTGGAGACCCAGTACTTC.

CDR3 loop: CASSSGQSNQPQHF. The CDR3 nucleotides are TGTGCCAGCAGCTCGGGACAGTCTAATCAGCCCCAGCATTTT. The gene calls are TRBV7-9 and TRBJ1-5; 7 bases line up with TRBD1. The V gene's germline CDR1 is SEHNR and CDR2 FQNEAQ (reference sequence). The CDR3 spans 14 residues. V lost 4 bases and J lost 4; bases outside the gene matches: 4.

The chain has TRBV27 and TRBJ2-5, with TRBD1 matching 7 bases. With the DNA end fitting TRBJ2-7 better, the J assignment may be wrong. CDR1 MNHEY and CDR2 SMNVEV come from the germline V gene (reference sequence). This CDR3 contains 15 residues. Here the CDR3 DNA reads TGTGCCAGCGGTGCCCTCGGGACAGCTTCCTACGAGCAGTACTTC. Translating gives CASGALGTASYEQYF.

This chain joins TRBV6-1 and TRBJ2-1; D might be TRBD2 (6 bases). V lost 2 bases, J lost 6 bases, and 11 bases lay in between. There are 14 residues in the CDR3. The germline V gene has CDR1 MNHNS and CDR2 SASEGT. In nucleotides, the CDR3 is TGTGCCAGCAGTGAACTAGCGACACCCAATGAGCAGTTCTTC. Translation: CASSELATPNEQFF.

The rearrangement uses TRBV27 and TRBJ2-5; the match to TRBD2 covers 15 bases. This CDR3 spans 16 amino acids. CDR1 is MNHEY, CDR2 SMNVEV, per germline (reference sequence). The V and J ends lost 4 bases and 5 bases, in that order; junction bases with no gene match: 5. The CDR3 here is CASSWGLAGGEETQYF. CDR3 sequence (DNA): TGTGCCAGCAGTTGGGGACTAGCGGGAGGAGAGGAGACCCAGTACTTC.

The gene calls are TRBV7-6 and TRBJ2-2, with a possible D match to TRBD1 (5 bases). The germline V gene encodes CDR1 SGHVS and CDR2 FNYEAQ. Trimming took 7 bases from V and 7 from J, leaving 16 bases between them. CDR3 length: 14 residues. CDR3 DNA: TGTGCCAGCACCCCTCAGGGAATTGACGGGGAGCTGTTTTTT. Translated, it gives CASTPQGIDGELFF.

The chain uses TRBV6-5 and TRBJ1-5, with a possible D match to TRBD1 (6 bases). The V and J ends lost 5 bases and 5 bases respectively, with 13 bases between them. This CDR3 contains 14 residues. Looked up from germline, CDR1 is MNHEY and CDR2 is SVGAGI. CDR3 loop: CASSTTGLDQPQHF. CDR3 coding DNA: TGTGCCAGCAGTACAACAGGGTTGGATCAGCCCCAGCATTTT.

The CDR3 sequence: CASSFAGYSTDTQYF. As DNA, the CDR3 is TGTGCCAGCAGTTTCGCGGGATATAGCACAGATACGCAGTATTTT. J is TRBJ2-3 and V is TRBV28, with D possibly TRBD2 on 6 matching bases. This CDR3 comprises 15 residues. V was pared by 3 bases and J by 0 bases, with 10 bases between. The germline V gene encodes CDR1 MDHEN and CDR2 SYDVKM.

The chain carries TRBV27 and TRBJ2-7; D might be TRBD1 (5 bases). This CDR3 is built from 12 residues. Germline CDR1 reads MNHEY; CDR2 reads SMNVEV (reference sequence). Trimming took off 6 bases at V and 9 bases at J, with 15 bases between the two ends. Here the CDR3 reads CASSSHRRGQYF. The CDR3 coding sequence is TGTGCCAGCAGCTCCCACAGGCGCGGGCAGTACTTC.

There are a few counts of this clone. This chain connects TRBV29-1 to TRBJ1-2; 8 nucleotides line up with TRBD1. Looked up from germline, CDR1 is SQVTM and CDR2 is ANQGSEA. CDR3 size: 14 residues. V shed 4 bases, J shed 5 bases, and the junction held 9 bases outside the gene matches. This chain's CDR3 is CSVGQGAEGYGYTF. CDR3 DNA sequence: TGCAGCGTTGGGCAGGGGGCGGAGGGGTATGGCTACACCTTC.

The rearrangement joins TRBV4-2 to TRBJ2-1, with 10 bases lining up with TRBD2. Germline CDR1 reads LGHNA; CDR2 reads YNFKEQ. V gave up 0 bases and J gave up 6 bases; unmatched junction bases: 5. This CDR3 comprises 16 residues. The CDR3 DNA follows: TGTGCCAGCAGCCAAGATTTCAGCGGGGGGGCCAATGAGCAGTTCTTC. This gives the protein CASSQDFSGGANEQFF.

DNA of the CDR3: TGTGCCAGCAAAATCCATTCCCAGCGGCAGCCCCAGCATTTT. Its protein is CASKIHSQRQPQHF. The V call is TRBV28, the J call TRBJ1-5; D uncertain. This CDR3 region has 14 residues. V was trimmed by 7 bases and J by 7 bases, leaving 17 bases between them. Germline V gene data show CDR1 as MDHEN and CDR2 as SYDVKM.

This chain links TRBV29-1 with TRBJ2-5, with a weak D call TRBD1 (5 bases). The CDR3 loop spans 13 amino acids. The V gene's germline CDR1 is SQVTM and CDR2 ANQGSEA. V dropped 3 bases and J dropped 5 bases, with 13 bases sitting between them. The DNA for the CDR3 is TGCAGCGTTGATATCAGGGCTGGGGAGACCCAGTACTTC. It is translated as CSVDIRAGETQYF.

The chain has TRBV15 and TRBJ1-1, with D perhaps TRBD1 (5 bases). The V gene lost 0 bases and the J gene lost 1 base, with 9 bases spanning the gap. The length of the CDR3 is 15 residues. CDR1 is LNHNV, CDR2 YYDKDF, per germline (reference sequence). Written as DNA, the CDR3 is TGTGCCACCAGCAGAGATGGGGGAGGGAACACTGAAGCTTTCTTT. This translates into CATSRDGGGNTEAFF.

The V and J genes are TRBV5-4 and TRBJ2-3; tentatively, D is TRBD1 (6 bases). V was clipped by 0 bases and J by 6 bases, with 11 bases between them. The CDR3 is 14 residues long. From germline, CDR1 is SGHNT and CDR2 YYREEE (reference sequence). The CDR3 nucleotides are TGTGCCAGCAGCTTGGGGCTAAGGGGGGATACGCAGTATTTT. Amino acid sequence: CASSLGLRGDTQYF.

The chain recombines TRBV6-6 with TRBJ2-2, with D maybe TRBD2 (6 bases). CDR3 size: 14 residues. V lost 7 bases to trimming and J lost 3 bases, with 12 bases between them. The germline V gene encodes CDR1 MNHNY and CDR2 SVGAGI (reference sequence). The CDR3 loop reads CASTRDSYTGELFF. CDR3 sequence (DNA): TGTGCCAGCACCCGGGACTCCTACACCGGGGAGCTGTTTTTT.

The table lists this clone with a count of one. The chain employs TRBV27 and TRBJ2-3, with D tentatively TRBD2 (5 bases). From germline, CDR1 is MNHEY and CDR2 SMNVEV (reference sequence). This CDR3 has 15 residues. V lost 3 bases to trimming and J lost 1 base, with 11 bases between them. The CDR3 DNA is TGTGCCAGCAGTTTCCTAGCTGGAGGCACAGATACGCAGTATTTT. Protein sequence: CASSFLAGGTDTQYF.

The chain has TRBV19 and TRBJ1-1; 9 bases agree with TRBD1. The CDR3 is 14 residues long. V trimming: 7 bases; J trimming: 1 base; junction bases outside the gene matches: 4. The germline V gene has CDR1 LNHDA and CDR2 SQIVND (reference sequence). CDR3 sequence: CASTSDRGNTEAFF. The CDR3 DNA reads TGTGCCAGTACCTCGGACAGGGGGAACACTGAAGCTTTCTTT.

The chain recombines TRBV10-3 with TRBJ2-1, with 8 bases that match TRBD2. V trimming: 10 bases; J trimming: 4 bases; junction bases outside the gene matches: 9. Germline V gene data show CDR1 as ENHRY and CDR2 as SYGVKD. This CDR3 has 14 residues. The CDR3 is CATAGGGSYNEQFF. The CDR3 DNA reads TGTGCCACCGCCGGGGGGGGGTCTTACAATGAGCAGTTCTTC.

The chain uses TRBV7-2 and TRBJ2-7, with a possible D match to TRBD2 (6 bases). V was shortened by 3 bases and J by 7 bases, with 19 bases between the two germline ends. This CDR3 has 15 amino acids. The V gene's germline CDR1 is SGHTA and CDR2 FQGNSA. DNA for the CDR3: TGTGCCAGCAGCTTTGCCGGGACTGGGACTTTAGAGCAGTACTTC. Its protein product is CASSFAGTGTLEQYF. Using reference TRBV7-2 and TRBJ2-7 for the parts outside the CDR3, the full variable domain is GAGVSQSPSNKVTEKGKDVELRCDPISGHTALYWYRQSLGQGLEFLIYFQGNSAPDKSGLPSDRFSAERTGGSVSTLTIQRTQQEDSAVYLCASSFAGTGTLEQYFGPGTRLTVT.